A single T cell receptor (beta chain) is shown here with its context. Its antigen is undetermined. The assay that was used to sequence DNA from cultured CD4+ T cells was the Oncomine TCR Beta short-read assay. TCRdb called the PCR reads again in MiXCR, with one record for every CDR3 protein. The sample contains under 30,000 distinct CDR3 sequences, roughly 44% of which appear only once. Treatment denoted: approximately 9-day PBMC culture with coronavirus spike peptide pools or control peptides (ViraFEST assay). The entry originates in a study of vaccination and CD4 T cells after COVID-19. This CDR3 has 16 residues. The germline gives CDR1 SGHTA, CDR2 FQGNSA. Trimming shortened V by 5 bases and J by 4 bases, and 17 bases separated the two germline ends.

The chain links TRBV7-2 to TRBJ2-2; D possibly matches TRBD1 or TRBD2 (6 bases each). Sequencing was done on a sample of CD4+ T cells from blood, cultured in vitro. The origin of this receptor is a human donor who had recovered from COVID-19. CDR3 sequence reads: CASSPQTGASTGELFF. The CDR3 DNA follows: TGTGCCAGCAGCCCCCAGACGGGGGCATCCACCGGGGAGCTGTTTTTT.